This TCR beta chain was sequenced in a study of CD8 T cells in Susac syndrome. The CDR3 consists of 14 residues. Trimming cost V 6 bases and J 4 bases; bases outside gene matches: 8. Per germline, CDR1 DFQATT and CDR2 SNEGSKA (reference sequence). RNA amounts of about 0.5 to 1 ug underwent reverse transcription with random hexamers. An immunoSEQ multiplex PCR amplified TCR beta CDR3 over 54 Vbeta and 13 Jbeta. In TCRdb, the immunoSEQ multiplex PCR reads were re-called with MiXCR into one record per CDR3 protein. The sample has roughly 120,000 distinct CDR3 sequences, 90% to 95% seen once; the top ten hold around 0.085%. Sequencing targeted TCR beta in blood CD8+ and CD4+ T cells. Included as multiple sclerosis controls were treatment-naive patients who had stable or active relapsing-remitting disease.

The chain has TRBV20-1 and TRBJ2-1; 8 nucleotides agree with TRBD2. The specimen was CD4+ T cells from PBMCs. This clonotype was sampled from a human donor with multiple sclerosis. The CDR3 protein is CSAPREGGYNEQFF. The CDR3 region has the DNA TGCAGTGCCCCCCGGGAGGGGGGGTACAATGAGCAGTTCTTC.